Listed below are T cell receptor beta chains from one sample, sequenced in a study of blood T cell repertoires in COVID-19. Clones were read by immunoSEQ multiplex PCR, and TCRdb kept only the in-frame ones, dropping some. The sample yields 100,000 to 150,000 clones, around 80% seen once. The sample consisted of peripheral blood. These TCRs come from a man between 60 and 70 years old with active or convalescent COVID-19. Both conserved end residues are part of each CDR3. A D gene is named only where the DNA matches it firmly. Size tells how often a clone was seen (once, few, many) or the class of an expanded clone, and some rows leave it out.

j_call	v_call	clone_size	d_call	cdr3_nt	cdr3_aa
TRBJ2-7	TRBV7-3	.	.	TGTGCCAGCAGCTCCGGCGGGGGCCCCATGTCCGAGCAGTACTTC	CASSSGGGPMSEQYF
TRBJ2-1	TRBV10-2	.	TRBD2	TGCGCCAGCACCGGACTAGCGGTTTACAATGAGCAGTTCTTC	CASTGLAVYNEQFF
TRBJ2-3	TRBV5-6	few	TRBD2	TGTGCCAGCCGGAGGGCTAGCGGGAGCCCCGGGTCTCAGTATTTT	CASRRASGSPGSQYF
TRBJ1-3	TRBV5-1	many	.	TGCGCCAGCAGCGCTGATGAACCGCGCTCTGGAAACACCATATATTTT	CASSADEPRSGNTIYF
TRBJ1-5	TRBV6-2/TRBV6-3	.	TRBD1	TGTGCCAGCAGCCGCGACAGGGTTGACAATCAGCCCCAGCATTTT	CASSRDRVDNQPQHF
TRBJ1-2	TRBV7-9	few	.	TGTGCCAGCAGCTTGTCCCGCGGAGACTATGGCTACACCTTC	CASSLSRGDYGYTF
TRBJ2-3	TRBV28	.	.	TGTGCCAGCACTTCGTTTACGGGAGTCAGCACAGATACGCAGTATTTT	CASTSFTGVSTDTQYF
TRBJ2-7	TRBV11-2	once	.	TGTGCCAGCAGCCTTCCGGGGGACCCCTATGGGGAGCAGTACTTC	CASSLPGDPYGEQYF
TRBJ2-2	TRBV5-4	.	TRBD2	TGTGCCAGCAGCCCGGGGACTAGCGGGACCACCGGGGAGCTGTTTTTT	CASSPGTSGTTGELFF
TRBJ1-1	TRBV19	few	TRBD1	TGTGCCAGTAGTGTCTTACAGGGGGCGGGAGGAACTGAAGCTTTCTTT	CASSVLQGAGGTEAFF
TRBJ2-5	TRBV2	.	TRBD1	TGTGCCAGCAGCCCCGACAGGGGCCTCCAAGAGACCCAGTACTTC	CASSPDRGLQETQYF
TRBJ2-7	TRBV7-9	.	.	TGTGCCAGCAGCTTCGATAGAGGTTCTGACGAGCAGTACTTC	CASSFDRGSDEQYF
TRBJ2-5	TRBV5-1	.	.	TGCGCCAGTACAGGGGGGCGCGGGGGGGCCCAAGAGACCCAGTACTTC	CASTGGRGGAQETQYF
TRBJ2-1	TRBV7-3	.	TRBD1	TGTGCCAGCAGCCGAACCCGGGACAGATACAATGAGCAGTTCTTC	CASSRTRDRYNEQFF
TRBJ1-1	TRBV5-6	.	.	TGTGCCAGCAGCTTGGCACAGGGTTGGAGCGCTTTCTTT	CASSLAQGWSAFF
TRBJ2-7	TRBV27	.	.	TGTGCCAGCAGTTTTCAGGGAACCTACGAGCAGTACTTC	CASSFQGTYEQYF
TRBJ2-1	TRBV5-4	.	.	TGTGCCAGCAGCTTGGACTTCCGCTCCTACAATGAGCAGTTCTTC	CASSLDFRSYNEQFF
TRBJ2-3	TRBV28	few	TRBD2	TGTGCCAGCAGTCAAGGGACTAGCGGGAGGGCCCGGGTCCACCGTACGCAGTATTTT	CASSQGTSGRARVHRTQYF
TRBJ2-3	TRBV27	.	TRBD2	TGTGCCAGCAGTTTTACTAGCGGGCCCTTTGGAGATACGCAGTATTTT	CASSFTSGPFGDTQYF
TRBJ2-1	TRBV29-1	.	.	TGCAGCGTTGGGCCGTTGGCAGGCGCTGAGCAGTTCTTC	CSVGPLAGAEQFF
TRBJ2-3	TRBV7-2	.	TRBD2	TGTGCCAGCAGCTTTAGCCCACCTCAGCGGGAACCAGATACGCAGTATTTT	CASSFSPPQREPDTQYF
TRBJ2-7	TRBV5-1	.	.	TGCGCCAGCAGCTTGCGGTGGGAGAGACTGTACGAGCAGTACTTC	CASSLRWERLYEQYF
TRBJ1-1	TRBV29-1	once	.	TGCAGCGTTGAGCTGGGGGGGCGCACTGAAGCTTTCTTT	CSVELGGRTEAFF
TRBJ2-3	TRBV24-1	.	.	TGTGCCACCAGTGACCCCCCGGCAGATACGCAGTATTTT	CATSDPPADTQYF
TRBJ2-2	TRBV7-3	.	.	TGTGCCAGCAGCTTAAAGGCGGCGGTCTCGAACACCGGGGAGCTGTTTTTT	CASSLKAAVSNTGELFF
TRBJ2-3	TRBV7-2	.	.	TGTGCCAGCAGCTTAGCGGGAGACAATACGCAGTATTTT	CASSLAGDNTQYF
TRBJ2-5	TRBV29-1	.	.	TGCAGCGGCGCAGGGGTTCAAGAGACCCAGTACTTC	CSGAGVQETQYF
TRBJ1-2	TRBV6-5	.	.	TGTGCCAGCAGTCTGGGGGGGTCTGACTATGGCTACACCTTC	CASSLGGSDYGYTF
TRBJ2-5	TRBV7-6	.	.	TGTGCCAGCAGCTTAGGGACAGAACAAGAGACCCAGTACTTC	CASSLGTEQETQYF
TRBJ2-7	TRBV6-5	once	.	TGTGCCAGCAGTTACGAGGTTAGCTCCTACGAGCAGTACTTC	CASSYEVSSYEQYF
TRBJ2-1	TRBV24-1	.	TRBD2	TGTGCCACCAGTGCTAGCGGGTCCTACAATGAGCAGTTCTTC	CATSASGSYNEQFF
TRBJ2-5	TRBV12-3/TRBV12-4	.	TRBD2	TGTGCCAGCACCGGGGGGGAGACCCAGTACTTC	CASTGGETQYF
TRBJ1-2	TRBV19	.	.	TGTGCCAGTAGTTGGGGGCGGTATGGCTACACCTTC	CASSWGRYGYTF
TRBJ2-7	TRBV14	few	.	TGTGCCAGCAGCCCCGCGAGCGGGACACAGCAGTACTTC	CASSPASGTQQYF
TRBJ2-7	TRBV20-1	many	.	TGCAGTGCTAGTCCCAGCGGGCTCTACGAGCAGTACTTC	CSASPSGLYEQYF
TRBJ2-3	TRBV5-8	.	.	TGTGCCAGCAGCTTGGATAGTTCCGGTCTAAGCACAGATACGCAGTATTTT	CASSLDSSGLSTDTQYF
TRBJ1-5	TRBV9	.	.	TGTGCCAGCAGCTCCCGGTCGTCGAGTCAGCCCCAGCATTTT	CASSSRSSSQPQHF
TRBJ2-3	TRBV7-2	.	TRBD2	TGTGCCAGCAGCCCCGGAGGTCTAGCGGGCACAGATACGCAGTATTTT	CASSPGGLAGTDTQYF
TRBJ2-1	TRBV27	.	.	TGTGCCAGCAGTCCCCTCGGGGAGTACAATGAGCAGTTCTTC	CASSPLGEYNEQFF
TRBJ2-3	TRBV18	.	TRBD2	TGTGCCAGCTCACCACCTGGACTAGCGGGTGCAGATACGCAGTATTTT	CASSPPGLAGADTQYF
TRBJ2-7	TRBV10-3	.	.	TGTGCCATCAGTGAGTCCGACACCCCCTACGAGCAGTACTTC	CAISESDTPYEQYF
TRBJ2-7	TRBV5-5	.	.	TGTGCCAGCCAACGGAGGACAGACTACGAGCAGTACTTC	CASQRRTDYEQYF
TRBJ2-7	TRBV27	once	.	TGTGCCAGCAGTTTAAGCGGAATCTCCTACGAGCAGTACTTC	CASSLSGISYEQYF
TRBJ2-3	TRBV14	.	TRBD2	TGTGCCAGCGCTCTCCGGAGCGGGATAACAGATACGCAGTATTTT	CASALRSGITDTQYF
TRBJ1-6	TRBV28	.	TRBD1	TGTGCCAGCAGTCCAAGGACAGGGTGGACACCCCTCCACTTT	CASSPRTGWTPLHF
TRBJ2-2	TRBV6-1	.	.	TGTGCCAGCAGTGACCTTACTCTAAACACCGGGGAGCTGTTTTTT	CASSDLTLNTGELFF
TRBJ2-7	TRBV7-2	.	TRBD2	TGTGCCAGCAGTCCAGCGGGGACCCAAACCTACGAGCAGTACTTC	CASSPAGTQTYEQYF
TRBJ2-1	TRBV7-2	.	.	TGTGCCAGCAGCTTTTCTAAGGGGAATGAGCAGTTCTTC	CASSFSKGNEQFF
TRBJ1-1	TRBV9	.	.	TGTGCCAGCAGCGTAGCGGGGGAATCCGAAGCTTTCTTT	CASSVAGESEAFF
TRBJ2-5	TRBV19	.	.	TGTGCCAGTAGGGTCGGTGGAGCGGGCCAAGAGACCCAGTACTTC	CASRVGGAGQETQYF
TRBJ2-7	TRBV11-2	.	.	TGTGCCAGCAGCTCCTCAGGACAGAGCACATACGAGCAGTACTTC	CASSSSGQSTYEQYF
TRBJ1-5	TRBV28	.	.	TGTGCCAGCAGCTGGGAGGATCAGCCCCAGCATTTT	CASSWEDQPQHF
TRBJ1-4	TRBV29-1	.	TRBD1	TGCAGCGTTGGACAGGGGATTAGGGAAAAACTGTTTTTT	CSVGQGIREKLFF
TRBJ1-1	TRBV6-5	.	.	TGTGCCAGTAAATCTCAGGGGATTAGCACTGAAGCTTTCTTT	CASKSQGISTEAFF